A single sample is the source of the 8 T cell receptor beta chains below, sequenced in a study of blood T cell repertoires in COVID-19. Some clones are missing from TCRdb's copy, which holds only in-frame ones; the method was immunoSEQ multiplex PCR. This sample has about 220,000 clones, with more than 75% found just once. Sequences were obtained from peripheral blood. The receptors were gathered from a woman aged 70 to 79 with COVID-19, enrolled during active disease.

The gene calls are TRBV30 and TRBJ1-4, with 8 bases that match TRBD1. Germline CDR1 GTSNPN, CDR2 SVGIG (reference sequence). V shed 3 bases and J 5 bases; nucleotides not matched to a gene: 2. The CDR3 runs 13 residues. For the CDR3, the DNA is TGTGCCTGGAGCCCAGGGGGCAATGAAAAACTGTTTTTT. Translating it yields CAWSPGGNEKLFF.

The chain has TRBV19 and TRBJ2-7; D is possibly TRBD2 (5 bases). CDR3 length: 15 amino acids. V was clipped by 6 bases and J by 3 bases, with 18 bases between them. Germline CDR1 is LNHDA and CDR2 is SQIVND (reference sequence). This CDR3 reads CASSQMSGRFYEQYF. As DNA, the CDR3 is TGTGCCAGTAGCCAAATGAGCGGCAGGTTCTACGAGCAGTACTTC.

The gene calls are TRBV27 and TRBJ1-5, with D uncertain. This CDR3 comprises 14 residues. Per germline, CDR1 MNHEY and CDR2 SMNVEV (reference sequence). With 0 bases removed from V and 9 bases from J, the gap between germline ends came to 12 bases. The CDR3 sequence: CASSLSGRFPPQHF. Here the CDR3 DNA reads TGTGCCAGCAGTTTATCGGGCAGATTCCCGCCCCAGCATTTT.

The CDR3 region is CASSPPTSSYEQYF. CDR3 bases: TGTGCCAGCTCACCACCGACTAGCTCCTACGAGCAGTACTTC. The J gene is TRBJ2-7, the V gene TRBV18; tentatively, D is TRBD2 (6 bases). Trimming stripped 0 bases from V and 0 bases from J, with 6 bases between. The germline CDR1 and CDR2 sequences are KGHSH and LQKENI. CDR3 length: 14 amino acids.

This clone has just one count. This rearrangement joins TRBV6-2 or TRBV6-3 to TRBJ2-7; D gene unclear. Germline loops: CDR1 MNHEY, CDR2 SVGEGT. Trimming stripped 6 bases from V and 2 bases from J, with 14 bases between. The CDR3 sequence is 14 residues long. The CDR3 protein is CASSRGVEPYEQYF. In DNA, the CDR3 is TGTGCCAGCAGCCGTGGAGTTGAACCCTACGAGCAGTACTTC.

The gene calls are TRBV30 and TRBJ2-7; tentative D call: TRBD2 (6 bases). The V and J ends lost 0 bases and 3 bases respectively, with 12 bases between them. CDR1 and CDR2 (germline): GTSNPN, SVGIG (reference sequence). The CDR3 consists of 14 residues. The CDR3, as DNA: TGTGCCTGGAGTGTTGCGGGACTGATCTACGAGCAGTACTTC. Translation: CAWSVAGLIYEQYF.

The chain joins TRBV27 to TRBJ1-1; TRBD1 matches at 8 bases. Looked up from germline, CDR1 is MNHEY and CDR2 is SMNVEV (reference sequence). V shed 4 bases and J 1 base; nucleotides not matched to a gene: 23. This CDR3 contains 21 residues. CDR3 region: CASSSRQGRADRHSRNTEAFF. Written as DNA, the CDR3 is TGTGCCAGCAGTTCCAGACAGGGGCGAGCCGACAGACATAGTCGGAACACTGAAGCTTTCTTT.

This chain's CDR3 is CASSSTESTDTQYF. DNA for the CDR3: TGCGCCAGCAGTTCGACGGAGAGCACAGATACGCAGTATTTT. This chain joins TRBV5-1 and TRBJ2-3; no firm D call. The CDR3 sequence is 14 residues long. The V gene's germline CDR1 is SGHRS and CDR2 YFSETQ. Trimming shortened V by 5 bases and J by 0 bases, and 10 bases separated the two germline ends.